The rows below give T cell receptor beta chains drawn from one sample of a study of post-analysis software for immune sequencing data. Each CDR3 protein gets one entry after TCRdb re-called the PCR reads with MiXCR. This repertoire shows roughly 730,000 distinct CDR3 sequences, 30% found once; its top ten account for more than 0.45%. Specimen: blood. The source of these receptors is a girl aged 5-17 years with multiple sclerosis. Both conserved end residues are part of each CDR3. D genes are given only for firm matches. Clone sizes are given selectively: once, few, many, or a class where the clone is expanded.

CDR3nt: TGCAGCGTTGAAGTTATGCGGGCAGGGAGAGGATATGGCTACACCTTC
CDR3aa: CSVEVMRAGRGYGYTF
len: 16
d_gene: -
j_gene: TRBJ1-2
abundance: few
v_gene: TRBV29-1

CDR3nt: TGCGCCAGCAGCTCCAGGGCTTCCTATGGCTACACCTTC
CDR3aa: CASSSRASYGYTF
len: 13
d_gene: -
j_gene: TRBJ1-2
abundance: few
v_gene: TRBV5-1

CDR3nt: TGTGCCAGCAGCTCCCCAACACTAGCTCGGGAGACCCAGTACTTC
CDR3aa: CASSSPTLARETQYF
len: 15
d_gene: -
j_gene: TRBJ2-5
abundance: few
v_gene: TRBV7-2

CDR3nt: TGCGCCAGCAGCCAAGATCCTATTACAACTAGCGGGAGGGACACAGATACGCAGTATTTT
CDR3aa: CASSQDPITTSGRDTDTQYF
len: 20
d_gene: TRBD2
j_gene: TRBJ2-3
abundance: -
v_gene: TRBV4-3

CDR3nt: TGCAGTGCTAGAGTGGGTCGGGCAGTCAGGAGGAATCAGCCCCAGCATTTT
CDR3aa: CSARVGRAVRRNQPQHF
len: 17
d_gene: -
j_gene: TRBJ1-5
abundance: few
v_gene: TRBV20-1

CDR3nt: TGCGCCAGCAGCTTGGCCTTCGGACTAGCGGGGACGTACCAAGAGACCCAGTACTTC
CDR3aa: CASSLAFGLAGTYQETQYF
len: 19
d_gene: TRBD2
j_gene: TRBJ2-5
abundance: -
v_gene: TRBV5-1

CDR3nt: TGTGCCAGCAGCGGGAGGGTAAAGGACAATGAGCAGTTCTTC
CDR3aa: CASSGRVKDNEQFF
len: 14
d_gene: TRBD2
j_gene: TRBJ2-1
abundance: -
v_gene: TRBV6-5

CDR3nt: TGCAGCGCCCGGACAGGGGGCGACACTGAAGCTTTCTTT
CDR3aa: CSARTGGDTEAFF
len: 13
d_gene: TRBD1
j_gene: TRBJ1-1
abundance: -
v_gene: TRBV29-1

CDR3nt: TGCAGTGGACGACAGGGGGCCAGCTACGAGCAGTACTTC
CDR3aa: CSGRQGASYEQYF
len: 13
d_gene: TRBD1
j_gene: TRBJ2-7
abundance: -
v_gene: TRBV20-1

CDR3nt: TGTGCCAGCGGGAGGGGCGGAGGATACAATGAGCAGTTCTTC
CDR3aa: CASGRGGGYNEQFF
len: 14
d_gene: TRBD2
j_gene: TRBJ2-1
abundance: many
v_gene: TRBV6-2/TRBV6-3

CDR3nt: TGTGCCAGCAGCTTCGAGCGGAACGATGGAACCCAGTACTTC
CDR3aa: CASSFERNDGTQYF
len: 14
d_gene: -
j_gene: TRBJ2-5
abundance: -
v_gene: TRBV7-7

CDR3nt: TGTGCCACCAGTGCCCCCCCCGGACAGGGGACGAACTATGGCTACACCTTC
CDR3aa: CATSAPPGQGTNYGYTF
len: 17
d_gene: TRBD1
j_gene: TRBJ1-2
abundance: few
v_gene: TRBV24-1

CDR3nt: TGTGCCAGCAGGCTCGGGACAGATACGCAGTATTTT
CDR3aa: CASRLGTDTQYF
len: 12
d_gene: -
j_gene: TRBJ2-3
abundance: -
v_gene: TRBV6-6

CDR3nt: TGCAGTGCCCAGAACTGGGGGGGGAGGGACAATCAGCCCCAGCATTTT
CDR3aa: CSAQNWGGRDNQPQHF
len: 16
d_gene: -
j_gene: TRBJ1-5
abundance: -
v_gene: TRBV20-1

CDR3nt: TGTGCCAGCAGCGCAGATCCCAGGGGACTCCAAGAGACCCAGTACTTC
CDR3aa: CASSADPRGLQETQYF
len: 16
d_gene: -
j_gene: TRBJ2-5
abundance: once
v_gene: TRBV7-2

CDR3nt: TGCAGTGCTAGAGAAGGCGCGCGGGGTTACGGGGAGCTGTTTTTT
CDR3aa: CSAREGARGYGELFF
len: 15
d_gene: -
j_gene: TRBJ2-2
abundance: -
v_gene: TRBV20-1

CDR3nt: TGTGCCAGCAGCTTACCCGATCCGTACACAGATACGCAGTATTTT
CDR3aa: CASSLPDPYTDTQYF
len: 15
d_gene: -
j_gene: TRBJ2-3
abundance: few
v_gene: TRBV11-2

CDR3nt: TGCAGCGTTGGTGGGACAGGGACTGGAAACACCATATATTTT
CDR3aa: CSVGGTGTGNTIYF
len: 14
d_gene: TRBD1
j_gene: TRBJ1-3
abundance: -
v_gene: TRBV29-1

CDR3nt: TGCGCCAGCAGCTTGGGAGGGGGCGCATCAACTAATGAAAAACTGTTTTTT
CDR3aa: CASSLGGGASTNEKLFF
len: 17
d_gene: TRBD1
j_gene: TRBJ1-4
abundance: -
v_gene: TRBV5-1

CDR3nt: TGTGCCAGCAGCGTTAGGACAGGATCTTCCTACAATGAGCAGTTCTTC
CDR3aa: CASSVRTGSSYNEQFF
len: 16
d_gene: TRBD1
j_gene: TRBJ2-1
abundance: few
v_gene: TRBV7-8

CDR3nt: TGTGCCAGCAGTGAAGCGGCGGGCGAGCAGTTCTTC
CDR3aa: CASSEAAGEQFF
len: 12
d_gene: -
j_gene: TRBJ2-1
abundance: few
v_gene: TRBV2

CDR3nt: TGTGCCAGCAGTTTACATACAGGGGGCACAGATACGCAGTATTTT
CDR3aa: CASSLHTGGTDTQYF
len: 15
d_gene: TRBD1
j_gene: TRBJ2-3
abundance: -
v_gene: TRBV12-3/TRBV12-4

CDR3nt: TGTGCCAGCAGCCTGACGGGGGATGCGAACACAGATACGCAGTATTTT
CDR3aa: CASSLTGDANTDTQYF
len: 16
d_gene: -
j_gene: TRBJ2-3
abundance: few
v_gene: TRBV3-1

CDR3nt: TGCAGTGCAGTCGGAGAACTAGCGGGAGTAGCAGAGACCCAGTACTTC
CDR3aa: CSAVGELAGVAETQYF
len: 16
d_gene: TRBD2
j_gene: TRBJ2-5
abundance: few
v_gene: TRBV20-1

CDR3nt: TGTGCCACCAGTGATATACCGACAGGGGTCGGGGCCAACGTCCTGACTTTC
CDR3aa: CATSDIPTGVGANVLTF
len: 17
d_gene: TRBD1
j_gene: TRBJ2-6
abundance: few
v_gene: TRBV24-1

CDR3nt: TGCGCCAGCAGCTTGGGGAGGCTAGGGGCGATTTCACCCCTCCACTTT
CDR3aa: CASSLGRLGAISPLHF
len: 16
d_gene: -
j_gene: TRBJ1-6
abundance: few
v_gene: TRBV5-1

CDR3nt: TGTGCCAGCAGCCGGACAGGGGTTGGCAATTCACCCCTCCACTTT
CDR3aa: CASSRTGVGNSPLHF
len: 15
d_gene: TRBD1
j_gene: TRBJ1-6
abundance: -
v_gene: TRBV5-5

CDR3nt: TGTGCCAGCAGCTTGGGAGTCCAGGGGACCCAGTACTTC
CDR3aa: CASSLGVQGTQYF
len: 13
d_gene: -
j_gene: TRBJ2-5
abundance: -
v_gene: TRBV7-2

CDR3nt: TGTGCCAGCAGCCAAGGGGGATCCTATGGCTACACCTTC
CDR3aa: CASSQGGSYGYTF
len: 13
d_gene: -
j_gene: TRBJ1-2
abundance: few
v_gene: TRBV3-1

CDR3nt: TGTGCCAGCAGTACCCGGACTAGAAGGGCCTACGAGCAGTACTTC
CDR3aa: CASSTRTRRAYEQYF
len: 15
d_gene: TRBD2
j_gene: TRBJ2-7
abundance: few
v_gene: TRBV28

CDR3nt: TGCAGCGTTGAAGCCGGCCCGGGGGGCGCCGTTGGGCAGTTCTTC
CDR3aa: CSVEAGPGGAVGQFF
len: 15
d_gene: -
j_gene: TRBJ2-1
abundance: few
v_gene: TRBV29-1

CDR3nt: TGCAGCGTTACCGACAGAGAAATTAACTATGGCTACACCTTC
CDR3aa: CSVTDREINYGYTF
len: 14
d_gene: -
j_gene: TRBJ1-2
abundance: few
v_gene: TRBV29-1

CDR3nt: TGTGCCAGCAGCCAAGGGATTTCCCCAAACAATGAGCAGTTCTTC
CDR3aa: CASSQGISPNNEQFF
len: 15
d_gene: -
j_gene: TRBJ2-1
abundance: -
v_gene: TRBV3-1